The clone carrying this T cell receptor beta chain was found a few times. Its cognate antigen is unknown. Everyone who gave samples was a healthy Caucasian. TCRdb reanalysed the 5' RACE reads using MiXCR and keeps one entry per CDR3 protein. The sample shows nearly 900,000 distinct CDR3 sequences, around an eighth of them seen only once. CDR1 is SGHRS and CDR2 is YFSETQ in the germline V gene. V was trimmed by 4 bases and J by 1 base, leaving 11 bases between them. This CDR3 contains 14 residues. This record comes from a study of identical twins. Whole-study findings and limits: Beta clonotypes that were abundant in cord blood contained fewer insertions, a pattern absent from memory repertoires. Excess sharing by twins proved weaker in beta out-of-frame sequences. Excess low generation probability was seen in twin-shared out-of-frame alpha sequences.

These data are also associated with another study on yellow fever vaccine responses in identical twins.

The chain uses TRBV5-1 and TRBJ1-1, with D unclear. Sequences were obtained from PBMCs. This receptor was obtained from a woman younger than 30 in good health. CDR3 sequence reads: CASSGGLQNTEAFF. The CDR3 DNA is TGCGCCAGCAGCGGAGGACTGCAGAACACTGAAGCTTTCTTT.